This is a list of T cell receptor beta chains from one sample in a study of cytomegalovirus exposure and HLA in healthy donors. This table comes from immunoSEQ multiplex PCR, and its TCRdb copy is limited to in-frame clones, with some not included. This repertoire shows roughly 100,000 clones, roughly 71% found once; its top ten account for roughly 10%. Sequencing was done on a sample of PBMCs. These receptors all come from a man in his forties in good health and CMV-seropositive. Both conserved end residues are part of each CDR3. The order of the fields is J gene, D gene, clone size, V gene, CDR3 protein, CDR3 DNA. The D gene is left open where the match is weak. Clone size is not always given. Where it is, it says once, few, many or a class for expanded clones.

j_gene: TRBJ2-5
d_gene: TRBD2
abundance: once
v_gene: TRBV9
CDR3aa: CASSVAGTRGETQYF
CDR3nt: TGTGCCAGCAGCGTAGCAGGGACTAGAGGCGAGACCCAGTACTTC

j_gene: TRBJ2-5
d_gene: TRBD2
abundance: few
v_gene: TRBV11-2
CDR3aa: CASSLGLAEETQYF
CDR3nt: TGTGCCAGCAGCTTGGGACTAGCTGAAGAGACCCAGTACTTC

j_gene: TRBJ2-1
d_gene: NA
abundance: NA
v_gene: TRBV4-1
CDR3aa: CASSHPTGDSYNEQFF
CDR3nt: TGCGCCAGCAGCCACCCGACGGGAGACTCCTACAATGAGCAGTTCTTC

j_gene: TRBJ2-5
d_gene: TRBD1
abundance: NA
v_gene: TRBV11-2
CDR3aa: CASSSSVGGWQETQYF
CDR3nt: TGTGCCAGCAGCTCGTCAGTAGGGGGCTGGCAAGAGACCCAGTACTTC

j_gene: TRBJ2-2
d_gene: NA
abundance: few
v_gene: TRBV6-1
CDR3aa: CASSGQDTGELFF
CDR3nt: TGTGCCAGCAGTGGACAGGACACCGGGGAGCTGTTTTTT

j_gene: TRBJ2-7
d_gene: NA
abundance: NA
v_gene: TRBV5-1
CDR3aa: CASIPWTSYF
CDR3nt: TGCGCCAGCATACCCTGGACTTCGTACTTC

j_gene: TRBJ2-5
d_gene: NA
abundance: once
v_gene: TRBV20-1
CDR3aa: CSASGRETQYF
CDR3nt: TGCAGTGCTAGCGGGAGAGAGACCCAGTACTTC

j_gene: TRBJ1-2
d_gene: NA
abundance: NA
v_gene: TRBV9
CDR3aa: CASSVVDSSYGYTF
CDR3nt: TGTGCCAGCAGCGTAGTGGACTCGAGCTATGGCTACACCTTC

j_gene: TRBJ1-2
d_gene: TRBD1
abundance: NA
v_gene: TRBV29-1
CDR3aa: CSVGPQVGGDNGYTF
CDR3nt: TGCAGCGTTGGCCCCCAGGTAGGGGGCGATAACGGCTACACCTTC

j_gene: TRBJ2-2
d_gene: NA
abundance: NA
v_gene: TRBV5-8
CDR3aa: CASSFRPTGTGELFF
CDR3nt: TGTGCCAGCAGCTTCCGCCCAACGGGCACCGGGGAGCTGTTTTTT

j_gene: TRBJ2-2
d_gene: TRBD1
abundance: once
v_gene: TRBV27
CDR3aa: CASSLFGTGEVGELFF
CDR3nt: TGTGCCAGCAGTTTGTTCGGGACAGGGGAGGTCGGGGAGCTGTTTTTT

j_gene: TRBJ1-2
d_gene: NA
abundance: NA
v_gene: TRBV28
CDR3aa: CASSFSSGLNRYGYTF
CDR3nt: TGTGCCAGCAGTTTCTCGAGCGGACTAAATCGCTATGGCTACACCTTC

j_gene: TRBJ2-7
d_gene: TRBD1
abundance: NA
v_gene: TRBV19
CDR3aa: CASSIPGTGVYEQYF
CDR3nt: TGTGCCAGTAGTATCCCCGGGACAGGGGTCTACGAGCAGTACTTC

j_gene: TRBJ2-6
d_gene: NA
abundance: NA
v_gene: TRBV4-1
CDR3aa: CASSQVATINSGANVLTF
CDR3nt: TGCGCCAGCAGCCAAGTAGCTACGATCAATTCTGGGGCCAACGTCCTGACTTTC

j_gene: TRBJ2-7
d_gene: NA
abundance: NA
v_gene: TRBV4-1
CDR3aa: CASSQDPAGIPYEQYF
CDR3nt: TGCGCCAGCAGCCAAGACCCCGCGGGGATCCCCTACGAGCAGTACTTC

j_gene: TRBJ1-5
d_gene: NA
abundance: NA
v_gene: TRBV6-6
CDR3aa: CASSYSGGGGQPQHF
CDR3nt: TGTGCCAGCAGTTACTCAGGAGGAGGTGGTCAGCCCCAGCATTTT